The rows below give T cell receptor beta chains drawn from one sample of a study of CD8+ T cells in alopecia areata. Sequenced by immunoSEQ multiplex PCR; TCRdb stores in-frame clones only, minus some. The sample includes some 210,000 clones, approximately 65% of them seen just once. Sequenced material: CD4+ T cells sorted from blood, taken around week 44, from a patient treated with tofacitinib. Every receptor here comes from a human donor with alopecia areata. Both conserved end residues are part of each CDR3. Each record gives: J gene, clone size, V gene, D gene, CDR3 DNA, CDR3 protein. D genes are given only for firm matches. Not every row has a clone size; where given, it reads once, few, many or a size class.

j_call: TRBJ2-5
clone_size: -
v_call: TRBV29-1
d_call: -
cdr3_nt: TGCAGCGTCACAGGGTCCCCCCGGGAGACCCAGTACTTC
cdr3_aa: CSVTGSPRETQYF

j_call: TRBJ2-1
clone_size: -
v_call: TRBV7-2
d_call: -
cdr3_nt: TGTGCCAGCAGCCGCCATTTTAATGAGCAGTTCTTC
cdr3_aa: CASSRHFNEQFF

j_call: TRBJ2-7
clone_size: -
v_call: TRBV15
d_call: -
cdr3_nt: TGTGCCACCTCAACGGGGAGAGGGGAGCAGTACTTC
cdr3_aa: CATSTGRGEQYF

j_call: TRBJ1-6
clone_size: few
v_call: TRBV18
d_call: TRBD1
cdr3_nt: TGTGCCAGCTCACCGGGCGCAGGGGGCCTGGGTTCACCCCTCCACTTT
cdr3_aa: CASSPGAGGLGSPLHF

j_call: TRBJ1-2
clone_size: -
v_call: TRBV29-1
d_call: -
cdr3_nt: TGCAGCGTTGAAGAGGACAGATACACCTTC
cdr3_aa: CSVEEDRYTF

j_call: TRBJ1-1
clone_size: -
v_call: TRBV25-1
d_call: -
cdr3_nt: TGTGCCAGCAGCAGATTCACTGAAGCTTTCTTT
cdr3_aa: CASSRFTEAFF

j_call: TRBJ2-5
clone_size: -
v_call: TRBV10-2
d_call: TRBD2
cdr3_nt: TGCGCCAGCAGTGAGGATGTAGCGGGGGGGCCTGGAGCCCTCGGGACCCAGTACTTC
cdr3_aa: CASSEDVAGGPGALGTQYF

j_call: TRBJ1-1
clone_size: -
v_call: TRBV14
d_call: -
cdr3_nt: TGTGCCAGCAGCCATCGAATGGGTGAAGCTTTCTTT
cdr3_aa: CASSHRMGEAFF

j_call: TRBJ2-1
clone_size: -
v_call: TRBV5-6
d_call: -
cdr3_nt: TGTGCCAGCAGCTCGTGGGACATTTCCTTCTTC
cdr3_aa: CASSSWDISFF

j_call: TRBJ2-5
clone_size: -
v_call: TRBV5-1
d_call: TRBD2
cdr3_nt: TGCGCCAGCAGCATAGCGGGGGGGCGAGAGACCCAGTACTTC
cdr3_aa: CASSIAGGRETQYF

j_call: TRBJ1-1
clone_size: -
v_call: TRBV5-1
d_call: -
cdr3_nt: TGCGCCAGCAGCGGGGGAGGGATGAACACTGAAGCTTTCTTT
cdr3_aa: CASSGGGMNTEAFF

j_call: TRBJ1-2
clone_size: -
v_call: TRBV27
d_call: -
cdr3_nt: TGTGCCAGCAGTTTATTAGGGCAGGGAGCTAACTATGGCTACACCTTC
cdr3_aa: CASSLLGQGANYGYTF

j_call: TRBJ2-1
clone_size: -
v_call: TRBV18
d_call: -
cdr3_nt: TGTGCCAGCTCAAGAGGGGGGGCCGATGAGCAGTTCTTC
cdr3_aa: CASSRGGADEQFF

j_call: TRBJ1-6
clone_size: -
v_call: TRBV4-3
d_call: -
cdr3_nt: TGCGCCAGCGGATCCTCGAATTCACCCCTCCACTTT
cdr3_aa: CASGSSNSPLHF

j_call: TRBJ2-5
clone_size: once
v_call: TRBV5-1
d_call: -
cdr3_nt: TGCGCCAGCACCCAGATGGCCACAGTCAACCAAGAGACCCAGTACTTC
cdr3_aa: CASTQMATVNQETQYF

j_call: TRBJ1-4
clone_size: -
v_call: TRBV25-1
d_call: TRBD1
cdr3_nt: TGTGCCAGCAGTGAAGACAGGGCGGGAGGGTCTTCGGTGTTTTTT
cdr3_aa: CASSEDRAGGSSVFF

j_call: TRBJ2-7
clone_size: -
v_call: TRBV30
d_call: TRBD1
cdr3_nt: TGTGCCTGGACGGGACAGGGGAAGTACGAGCAGTACTTC
cdr3_aa: CAWTGQGKYEQYF

j_call: TRBJ1-1
clone_size: -
v_call: TRBV7-2
d_call: TRBD1
cdr3_nt: TGTGCCAGCAGCGCCCGACAGGGTGACACTGAAGCTTTCTTT
cdr3_aa: CASSARQGDTEAFF

j_call: TRBJ2-7
clone_size: -
v_call: TRBV6-5
d_call: -
cdr3_nt: TGTGCCAGCAGATCTCGGGGCAAGTCCTACGAGCAGTACTTC
cdr3_aa: CASRSRGKSYEQYF

j_call: TRBJ2-3
clone_size: -
v_call: TRBV2
d_call: TRBD1
cdr3_nt: TGTGCCAGCAGTCGTGGACAGGGCAGCACAGATACGCAGTATTTT
cdr3_aa: CASSRGQGSTDTQYF

j_call: TRBJ2-1
clone_size: -
v_call: TRBV6-1
d_call: -
cdr3_nt: TGTGCCAGCAGCCCTCTTTATTCAAATGAGCAGTTCTTC
cdr3_aa: CASSPLYSNEQFF

j_call: TRBJ2-7
clone_size: -
v_call: TRBV4-3
d_call: TRBD1
cdr3_nt: TGCGCCAGCAGCCAGGACAGGGGGTCCTCCTACGAGCAGTACTTC
cdr3_aa: CASSQDRGSSYEQYF

j_call: TRBJ2-3
clone_size: -
v_call: TRBV7-9
d_call: -
cdr3_nt: TGTGCCAGCAGCTTAGGTGGACTCCGCACAGATACGCAGTATTTT
cdr3_aa: CASSLGGLRTDTQYF

j_call: TRBJ1-2
clone_size: medium-sized
v_call: TRBV4-1
d_call: -
cdr3_nt: TGCGCCAGCAGCCACCCTAACCGGGACACTCGACTCTATGGCTACACCTTC
cdr3_aa: CASSHPNRDTRLYGYTF

j_call: TRBJ1-1
clone_size: -
v_call: TRBV15
d_call: -
cdr3_nt: TGTGCCACCAGCAGAGATCTTACGGAGAACACTGAAGCTTTCTTT
cdr3_aa: CATSRDLTENTEAFF

j_call: TRBJ1-1
clone_size: -
v_call: TRBV30
d_call: TRBD1
cdr3_nt: TGTGCCTTGAGCCGACAGGGGGCTTTCTTT
cdr3_aa: CALSRQGAFF

j_call: TRBJ2-7
clone_size: -
v_call: TRBV29-1
d_call: TRBD1
cdr3_nt: TGCAGCGTTTTCATACAGGGGTTACTAGGAGAGCAGTACTTC
cdr3_aa: CSVFIQGLLGEQYF

j_call: TRBJ1-4
clone_size: few
v_call: TRBV4-2
d_call: -
cdr3_nt: TGTGCCAGCAGCCAAGGCCGGGACGGTACTAATGAAAAACTGTTTTTT
cdr3_aa: CASSQGRDGTNEKLFF

j_call: TRBJ1-1
clone_size: -
v_call: TRBV14
d_call: TRBD1
cdr3_nt: TGTGCCAGCAGCCACGGGACAGTCAACACTGAAGCTTTCTTT
cdr3_aa: CASSHGTVNTEAFF

j_call: TRBJ1-2
clone_size: -
v_call: TRBV4-3
d_call: -
cdr3_nt: TGCGCCAGCAGCCAAGGGGGAGTCCCTGGGTATGGCTACACCTTC
cdr3_aa: CASSQGGVPGYGYTF

j_call: TRBJ2-5
clone_size: -
v_call: TRBV29-1
d_call: -
cdr3_nt: TGCAGCGCTCAGCAGGGTGGTTCAGGGGAGACCCAGTACTTC
cdr3_aa: CSAQQGGSGETQYF

j_call: TRBJ1-1
clone_size: -
v_call: TRBV30
d_call: TRBD1
cdr3_nt: TGTGCCTGGAGTAGACAGGGGGCGGGCACTGAAGCTTTCTTT
cdr3_aa: CAWSRQGAGTEAFF

j_call: TRBJ2-1
clone_size: -
v_call: TRBV5-5
d_call: TRBD1
cdr3_nt: TGTGCCAGCAGCTTGGTTGACAGGGGGGGCAATGAGCAGTTCTTC
cdr3_aa: CASSLVDRGGNEQFF

j_call: TRBJ2-7
clone_size: -
v_call: TRBV30
d_call: -
cdr3_nt: TGTGCCTGGAGTGGGGCAGGGCCATCGTACGAGCAGTACTTC
cdr3_aa: CAWSGAGPSYEQYF

j_call: TRBJ2-7
clone_size: few
v_call: TRBV4-3
d_call: -
cdr3_nt: TGCGCCAGCAGTCTCTACGAGCAGTACTTC
cdr3_aa: CASSLYEQYF

j_call: TRBJ2-3
clone_size: -
v_call: TRBV27
d_call: -
cdr3_nt: TGTGCCAGCAGTTTAGGGTGGGGAAGTAGCACAGATACGCAGTATTTT
cdr3_aa: CASSLGWGSSTDTQYF

j_call: TRBJ2-5
clone_size: once
v_call: TRBV27
d_call: TRBD1
cdr3_nt: TGTGCCAGCAGCCTAGGGACAGGGCAAGAGACCCAGTACTTC
cdr3_aa: CASSLGTGQETQYF

j_call: TRBJ2-5
clone_size: -
v_call: TRBV6-5
d_call: -
cdr3_nt: TGTGCCAGCAGCCCTGGGGAGACCCAGTACTTC
cdr3_aa: CASSPGETQYF

j_call: TRBJ1-4
clone_size: -
v_call: TRBV5-1
d_call: -
cdr3_nt: TGCGCCAGCAGCTCCGACAGGATCGGAGAAAAACTGTTTTTT
cdr3_aa: CASSSDRIGEKLFF

j_call: TRBJ2-1
clone_size: -
v_call: TRBV5-1
d_call: TRBD1
cdr3_nt: TGCGCCAGCAGGGAAGTCCGGGACAGCAAAGATAGCTCCTACAATGAGCAGTTCTTC
cdr3_aa: CASREVRDSKDSSYNEQFF

j_call: TRBJ2-6
clone_size: -
v_call: TRBV9
d_call: -
cdr3_nt: TGTGCCAGCAGCGCCCAACCTGGGGCCAACGTCCTGACTTTC
cdr3_aa: CASSAQPGANVLTF

j_call: TRBJ2-3
clone_size: -
v_call: TRBV5-1
d_call: TRBD2
cdr3_nt: TGCGCCAGCAGCTTGGATAGCGGGGGGGCCTCAGATACGCAGTATTTT
cdr3_aa: CASSLDSGGASDTQYF

j_call: TRBJ1-5
clone_size: -
v_call: TRBV29-1
d_call: -
cdr3_nt: TGCAGCGTTGAGCTCAGAGATCAGCCCCAGCATTTT
cdr3_aa: CSVELRDQPQHF

j_call: TRBJ2-3
clone_size: -
v_call: TRBV11-2
d_call: -
cdr3_nt: TGTGCCAGCAAGCCCAGGGGTGATACGCAGTATTTT
cdr3_aa: CASKPRGDTQYF

j_call: TRBJ1-5
clone_size: -
v_call: TRBV2
d_call: -
cdr3_nt: TGTGCCAGCAGGGAGTTGACAGCTAATCAGCCCCAGCATTTT
cdr3_aa: CASRELTANQPQHF

j_call: TRBJ1-2
clone_size: -
v_call: TRBV6-6
d_call: -
cdr3_nt: TGTGCCAGCAGTCCAGACAGCCTCTATGGCTACACCTTC
cdr3_aa: CASSPDSLYGYTF

j_call: TRBJ2-3
clone_size: -
v_call: TRBV5-1
d_call: -
cdr3_nt: TGCGCCAGCAGCTTCTGGGGGACTAGCACAGATACGCAGTATTTT
cdr3_aa: CASSFWGTSTDTQYF